The present T cell receptor (beta chain) was sequenced within a study of T cell repertoires in cytomegalovirus infection. As for the study in general: CMV infection together with matching HLA type was indicated by public TCR beta signatures.

Study conclusions and caveats: In two of eight donors, the top clonotype was HLA-C-restricted CMV-specific.

This clonotype was counted only a few times. Its target is not known. The CDR3 extends over 14 amino acids. Germline CDR1 and CDR2: MNHEY and SMNVEV (reference sequence). V was cut by 4 bases and J by 4 bases, with 11 bases left in between. TCRdb recomputed calls from the reads with MiXCR, one row per CDR3 protein. In the table there are 600,000 to 800,000 distinct CDR3 sequences, roughly 26% of which are singletons. The V call is TRBV27, the J call TRBJ2-1; TRBD1 is a possible D gene (5 bases). Sequenced material: CD8+ T cells from PBMCs. The TCR comes from a human donor in good health (CMV status not recorded). Some clones in this sample may be carry-over from other donors' samples. The DNA for the CDR3 is TGTGCCAGCAGTTCAGGGTCCCCGTACAATGAGCAGTTCTTC. This encodes CASSSGSPYNEQFF.